This TCR beta chain stems from a study of CD8 T cells in Susac syndrome. Reverse transcription of roughly 0.45 to 1 ug RNA used random hexamers. TCRdb reprocessed the immunoSEQ multiplex PCR reads with MiXCR, giving one entry per CDR3 protein. The table includes about 190,000 distinct CDR3 sequences, roughly 94% detected once. With V trimmed by 0 bases and J by 1 base, 2 bases remained unmatched. CDR3 length: 16 residues. Per germline, CDR1 LGHNA and CDR2 YNFKEQ. The sequencing sample was made of CD8+ T cells from PBMCs. The clonotype comes from a human donor with Susac syndrome. This chain joins TRBV4-2 and TRBJ1-2, with 10 bases lining up with TRBD1. The CDR3 region is CASSQERTGGNYGYTF. The CDR3 DNA is TGTGCCAGCAGCCAAGAGAGGACAGGGGGTAACTATGGCTACACCTTC.